The 24 T cell receptor beta chains below come from one sample, sequenced in a study of long-term antiretroviral therapy in people with HIV. They ran version v3.0 of the immunoSEQ assay at survey level. Profiled with immunoSEQ multiplex PCR; TCRdb holds only in-frame clones, not every one. The table shows about 21,000 clones, with 76% occurring only once. The sample was unsorted PBMCs, taken 0.5 years before starting antiretroviral therapy. These receptors originate from a young man with HIV.

The chain employs TRBV9 and TRBJ2-6; 12 bases match TRBD1. Germline loops: CDR1 SGDLS, CDR2 YYNGEE. CDR3 size: 16 residues. The ends lost 3 bases at V and 4 bases at J; junction bases unmatched: 2. In DNA form, the CDR3 reads TGTGCCAGCAGCGCGGGACAGGGGGCGGGGGCCAACGTCCTGACTTTC. Translating it yields CASSAGQGAGANVLTF.

V gene TRBV19 combines with J gene TRBJ1-5; no definite D call. Germline V gene data show CDR1 as LNHDA and CDR2 as SQIVND (reference sequence). CDR3 length: 16 amino acids. V lost 5 bases and J lost 5, with 19 bases in between. The CDR3 DNA is TGTGCCAGTAGTCGCACCAATTATTACTATCATCAGCCCCAGCATTTT. Protein: CASSRTNYYYHQPQHF.

The V and J genes are TRBV7-2 and TRBJ2-4; weak D call: TRBD2 (6 bases). Trimming took 2 bases from V and 9 from J, leaving 14 bases between them. The CDR3 has 14 amino acids. From germline, CDR1 is SGHTA and CDR2 FQGNSA. This CDR3 reads CASSLLREESIQYF. The DNA of the CDR3 is TGTGCCAGCAGCTTATTAAGGGAGGAGAGCATTCAGTACTTC.

V and J are TRBV6-1 and TRBJ1-5; 7 bases are a match to TRBD1. Germline CDR1 reads MNHNS; CDR2 reads SASEGT. This CDR3 has 14 amino acids. V shed 3 bases, J shed 7 bases, and the junction held 6 bases outside the gene matches. CDR3 bases: TGTGCCAGCAGTGACGGGACAGACTTCCAGCCCCAGCATTTT. Amino acids: CASSDGTDFQPQHF.

This chain joins TRBV6-6 and TRBJ2-3, with D possibly matching TRBD1 (7 bases). The V end lost 5 bases, the J end lost 5 bases, and 20 bases lay between the germline ends. Germline CDR1 and CDR2: MNHNY and SVGAGI (reference sequence). The CDR3 totals 16 residues. The CDR3 DNA reads as TGTGCCAGCAGTACCTACCGACAGGGAGGTTTAGATACGCAGTATTTT. The encoded protein is CASSTYRQGGLDTQYF.

A single count supports this clone. The chain carries TRBV28 and TRBJ2-7; D might be TRBD1 (6 bases). The CDR3 runs to 14 residues. With 2 bases removed from V and 5 bases from J, the gap between germline ends came to 13 bases. Germline lookup yields CDR1 MDHEN and CDR2 SYDVKM. The CDR3 protein is CASSLPGVQDEQYF. CDR3 nucleotide sequence: TGTGCCAGCAGTTTACCAGGGGTTCAGGACGAGCAGTACTTC.

CDR3 coding DNA: TGTGCCAGCAGCTTGTGGAGTTTAGGGAACACCGGGGAGCTGTTTTTT. It yields the protein CASSLWSLGNTGELFF. The chain joins TRBV5-6 to TRBJ2-2; D is unresolved. Germline values: CDR1 SGHDT, CDR2 YYEEEE. This CDR3 region has 16 residues. V was clipped by 1 base and J by 1 base, with 11 bases between them.

The chain recombines TRBV19 with TRBJ2-1; D gene uncertain. The V end was cut by 4 bases, the J end by 6 bases, with 16 bases between. Germline V CDR1 and CDR2: LNHDA, SQIVND (reference sequence). There are 15 residues in the CDR3. Here the CDR3 reads CASSKVPGTVNEQFF. CDR3 bases: TGTGCCAGTAGTAAGGTCCCCGGTACAGTCAATGAGCAGTTCTTC.

The rearrangement uses TRBV7-2 and TRBJ2-7; 13 positions match TRBD2. V shed 4 bases and J 6 bases; nucleotides not matched to a gene: 6. CDR1 is SGHTA and CDR2 is FQGNSA in the germline V gene. The CDR3 covers 15 residues. Written as DNA, the CDR3 is TGTGCCAGCAGCTCTACTAGCGGGAGGGCTCTCGAGCAGTACTTC. Its protein product is CASSSTSGRALEQYF.

The chain uses TRBV13 and TRBJ2-7; D is possibly TRBD2 (6 bases). Germline CDR1 reads PRHDT; CDR2 reads FYEKMQ (reference sequence). The CDR3 is made up of 13 amino acids. The ends were cut back, 3 bases at V and 4 bases at J, with 10 bases in the middle. CDR3 sequence: CASSLGREYEQYF. CDR3 DNA: TGTGCCAGCAGCTTGGGCCGGGAGTACGAGCAGTACTTC.

The V gene is TRBV5-4, the J gene TRBJ2-3; 12 nucleotides line up with TRBD2. Germline V gene lookup returns CDR1 SGHNT and CDR2 YYREEE (reference sequence). Germline trimming cut 3 bases from V and 2 bases from J; bases unmatched to any gene: 10. This CDR3 has 18 amino acids. CDR3 DNA sequence: TGTGCCAGCAGCTCTAGCGGGAGGGCCCCGATTCCCACAGATACGCAGTATTTT. It yields the protein CASSSSGRAPIPTDTQYF. The whole variable domain, filled in from reference TRBV5-4 and TRBJ2-3, reads ETGVTQSPTHLIKTRGQQVTLRCSSQSGHNTVSWYQQALGQGPQFIFQYYREEENGRGNFPPRFSGLQFPNYSSELNVNALELDDSALYLCASSSSGRAPIPTDTQYFGPGTRLTVL.

This clone came up a few times. The gene calls are TRBV19 and TRBJ1-1; the D is unclear. Trimming removed 5 bases from V and 1 base from J, with 5 bases in between. The CDR3 is 12 amino acids. Germline V CDR1 and CDR2: LNHDA, SQIVND (reference sequence). The DNA of the CDR3 is TGTGCCAGTAGTCCCGGGAACACTGAAGCTTTCTTT. Amino acid sequence: CASSPGNTEAFF.

There are a few counts of this clone. The chain recombines TRBV9 with TRBJ1-5, with 10 bases identical to TRBD1. Germline loops: CDR1 SGDLS, CDR2 YYNGEE. This CDR3 contains 15 residues. The ends lost 0 bases at V and 6 bases at J; junction bases unmatched: 3. CDR3 sequence (DNA): TGTGCCAGCAGCGTAGGACAGGGGGCGGGTCAGCCCCAGCATTTT. It codes for CASSVGQGAGQPQHF.

The chain is built from TRBV25-1 and TRBJ1-3, with unresolved D. This CDR3 spans 10 amino acids. CDR1 MGHDK and CDR2 SYGVNS come from the germline V gene. V dropped 8 bases and J dropped 9 bases, with 8 bases sitting between them. The CDR3 loop is CASYGGTIYF. CDR3 bases: TGTGCCAGCTACGGAGGCACCATATATTTT.

This clone was observed a few times. The V and J genes are TRBV4-1 and TRBJ2-2; 14 bases are shared with TRBD2. The germline gives CDR1 MGHRA, CDR2 YSYEKL. Germline trimming cut 4 bases from V and 4 bases from J; bases unmatched to any gene: 8. The CDR3 covers 18 residues. This CDR3 reads CASSPRLAGGPGTGELFF. The CDR3 DNA sequence: TGCGCCAGCAGCCCGCGACTAGCGGGGGGGCCGGGCACCGGGGAGCTGTTTTTT.

This clone has just a few counts. The rearrangement joins TRBV7-6 to TRBJ2-5, with 7 bases fitting TRBD1. This CDR3 is 15 amino acids long. Germline lookup yields CDR1 SGHVS and CDR2 FNYEAQ. V dropped 4 bases and J dropped 1; count of bases not matched to a gene: 6. The CDR3: CASSSADRPQETQYF. CDR3 sequence (DNA): TGTGCCAGCAGCTCAGCGGACAGGCCCCAAGAGACCCAGTACTTC.

V and J are TRBV5-6 and TRBJ2-1, with D perhaps assigned TRBD1 or TRBD2 (5 bases each). Trimming took off 5 bases at V and 5 bases at J, with 14 bases between the two ends. This CDR3 is 14 amino acids long. The germline gives CDR1 SGHDT, CDR2 YYEEEE. CDR3 DNA: TGTGCCAGCAGTACCGGTTGGGGGAACAATGAGCAGTTCTTC. Translated: CASSTGWGNNEQFF.

This clone has more than one count but fewer than ten. The rearrangement links TRBV28 to TRBJ2-2, with D maybe TRBD2 (5 bases). Trimming took off 6 bases at V and 2 bases at J, with 19 bases between the two ends. Germline assignment: CDR1 MDHEN and CDR2 SYDVKM. The CDR3 totals 17 residues. The CDR3 bases are TGTGCCAGCAGCCCCAACCGTGTCAGCGGAAACACCGGGGAGCTGTTTTTT. This translates into CASSPNRVSGNTGELFF.

V is TRBV4-1 and J is TRBJ1-3; 10 bases fit TRBD1. The CDR3 length is 15 residues. Germline V gives CDR1 MGHRA, CDR2 YSYEKL. V gave up 4 bases and J gave up 2 bases; unmatched junction bases: 2. Here the CDR3 reads CASSRDRGPGNTIYF. Written as DNA, the CDR3 is TGCGCCAGCAGCCGAGACAGGGGGCCTGGAAACACCATATATTTT.

The rearrangement links TRBV4-1 to TRBJ2-5; D remains unclear. CDR1 and CDR2 from the germline V gene are MGHRA and YSYEKL. The length of the CDR3 is 14 residues. V dropped 2 bases and J dropped 2 bases, with 9 bases sitting between them. The CDR3 DNA reads as TGCGCCAGCAGCCAAACGGCAGGACAAGAGACCCAGTACTTC. Amino acid sequence: CASSQTAGQETQYF.

The chain employs TRBV9 and TRBJ2-7, with D possibly being TRBD2 (5 bases). Per germline, CDR1 SGDLS and CDR2 YYNGEE. The CDR3 covers 16 residues. V lost 4 bases and J lost 2, with 19 bases in between. The CDR3 DNA is TGTGCCAGCAGCCCCCGGAGGCGTCCTGCAACCTACGAGCAGTACTTC. This translates into CASSPRRRPATYEQYF.

The chain joins TRBV4-3 to TRBJ1-5; the D gene is possibly TRBD1 (5 bases). Trimming removed 0 bases from V and 6 bases from J, with 12 bases in between. There are 15 residues in the CDR3. Germline CDR1 reads LGHNA; CDR2 reads YSLEER. CDR3 loop: CASSQDGAPSQPQHF. CDR3 coding DNA: TGCGCCAGCAGCCAAGACGGGGCCCCCAGTCAGCCCCAGCATTTT.

The genes are TRBV7-2 and TRBJ2-7, with TRBD1 matching over 10 bases. This CDR3 has 15 residues. From germline, CDR1 is SGHTA and CDR2 FQGNSA. V lost 0 bases and J lost 3; bases outside the gene matches: 2. As DNA, the CDR3 is TGTGCCAGCAGCTTAGCCGGGACAGGGGTCTACGAGCAGTACTTC. This gives the protein CASSLAGTGVYEQYF.

J is TRBJ1-1 and V is TRBV5-1; 8 bases align to TRBD1. The CDR3 length is 13 residues. The trim removed 5 bases at V and 6 bases at J, leaving 6 bases unmatched. The V gene's germline CDR1 is SGHRS and CDR2 YFSETQ. CDR3 in DNA: TGCGCCAGCAGGCTCGGACAGGGCGCTGAAGCTTTCTTT. It encodes CASRLGQGAEAFF. Full variable domain (outside the CDR3, taken from reference TRBV5-1 and TRBJ1-1): KAGVTQTPRYLIKTRGQQVTLSCSPISGHRSVSWYQQTPGQGLQFLFEYFSETQRNKGNFPGRFSGRQFSNSRSEMNVSTLELGDSALYLCASRLGQGAEAFFGQGTRLTVV.